The 22 T cell receptor beta chains below come from one sample, sequenced in a study of T cells in Graves' hyperthyroidism and ophthalmopathy. TCR beta CDR3 regions were amplified from RNA. HTBI primers were used for first-round RT-PCR of the TCR CDR3. TCRdb redid the calling of the multiplex PCR reads with MiXCR, one entry per CDR3 protein. Of 620,000 or so distinct CDR3 sequences in the sample, roughly 15% were seen once. The sample taken for sequencing was blood. These receptors all stem from a woman aged 50 to 60 with Graves' ophthalmopathy.

There are a few counts of this clonotype. The chain is built from TRBV6-2 or TRBV6-3 and TRBJ1-5, with TRBD1 matching over 7 bases. After removal of 0 bases from V and 5 bases from J, the junction contained 7 bases not matched to a gene. The germline V gene encodes CDR1 MNHEY and CDR2 SVGEGT. The CDR3 extends over 16 amino acids. The CDR3 nucleotides are TGTGCCAGCAGTTACTCGATCGTACAGGGGCATCAGCCCCAGCATTTT. It translates to CASSYSIVQGHQPQHF.

This clonotype occurred many times. This chain links TRBV24-1 with TRBJ1-1, with D hard to call. Germline values: CDR1 KGHDR, CDR2 SFDVKD. The V gene lost 4 bases and the J gene lost 7 bases, with 12 bases spanning the gap. CDR3 length equals 13 residues. The CDR3 reads CATSDSTRREAFF. CDR3 bases: TGTGCCACCAGTGACTCGACACGCCGTGAAGCTTTCTTT.

This clonotype appeared a few times. The V and J genes are TRBV27 and TRBJ2-1, with D tentatively TRBD1 (5 bases). Germline V lookup: CDR1 MNHEY, CDR2 SMNVEV (reference sequence). V was shortened by 7 bases and J by 0 bases, with 22 bases between the two germline ends. The CDR3 is 18 residues long. CDR3 sequence reads: CASTTLQVPLSSYNEQFF. CDR3 bases: TGTGCCAGCACCACTCTACAGGTTCCCTTGAGCTCCTACAATGAGCAGTTCTTC.

In this sample, this clonotype turned up a few times. V is TRBV28 and J is TRBJ1-3; unclear D gene. The CDR3 spans 13 residues. With 7 bases removed from V and 3 bases from J, the gap between germline ends came to 10 bases. CDR1 is MDHEN and CDR2 is SYDVKM in the germline V gene. The CDR3 loop reads CASIRLGGNTIYF. The CDR3 DNA sequence: TGTGCCAGCATACGGTTGGGTGGAAACACCATATATTTT.

This clonotype showed up just a few times. The chain employs TRBV19 and TRBJ1-5, with D possibly TRBD1 on 5 matching bases. Trimming removed 3 bases at V and 1 base at J, with 13 bases between. The CDR3 has 16 residues. Germline values: CDR1 LNHDA, CDR2 SQIVND (reference sequence). The CDR3 loop is CASSIEAGKSNQPQHF. CDR3 DNA: TGTGCCAGTAGTATTGAGGCAGGGAAGAGCAATCAGCCCCAGCATTTT.

In this sample, this clonotype turned up many times. This chain connects TRBV7-9 to TRBJ2-7, with D unresolved. Trimming left V 0 bases short and J 6 bases short, with 12 bases between. CDR1 and CDR2 (germline): SEHNR, FQNEAQ (reference sequence). This CDR3 has 14 residues. The CDR3 here is CASSLAGIPGEQYF. The DNA of the CDR3 is TGTGCCAGCAGCTTAGCGGGGATTCCTGGCGAGCAGTACTTC.

This clonotype occurred many times. The chain has TRBV10-3 and TRBJ2-5; possibly TRBD1 for D (6 bases). V shed 7 bases and J shed 2 bases, with 14 bases lying between them. The CDR3 has 14 amino acids. Germline V gives CDR1 ENHRY, CDR2 SYGVKD. The CDR3 DNA is TGTGCCATCAATTCCGGGACAAAGCAAGAGACCCAGTACTTC. Translation: CAINSGTKQETQYF.

This clonotype was counted ten times or more. This sequence joins TRBV18 and TRBJ1-2; TRBD1 matches at 10 bases. This CDR3 region has 13 residues. V lost 4 bases and J lost 8; bases outside the gene matches: 4. Germline V gives CDR1 KGHSH, CDR2 LQKENI. The CDR3 DNA reads TGTGCCAGCTCACTAGACAGGGGGCTCGGCTACACCTTC. Translating it yields CASSLDRGLGYTF.

The rearrangement links TRBV6-1 to TRBJ1-5, with D perhaps TRBD1 (6 bases). Trimming took 6 bases from V and 5 from J, leaving 11 bases between them. From germline, CDR1 is MNHNS and CDR2 SASEGT. The CDR3 covers 13 residues. CDR3 sequence: CASRANRDQPQHF. Written as DNA, the CDR3 is TGTGCCAGCAGGGCAAACAGGGATCAGCCCCAGCATTTT.

There are many counts of this clonotype. The CDR3 DNA is TGTGCCAGCAGCCAGAGACTCCCGGGACTAGCGGGAGTTTATCGGTACGAGCAGTACTTC. Translated: CASSQRLPGLAGVYRYEQYF. The chain links TRBV3-1 to TRBJ2-7, with 14 bases aligning to TRBD2. Trimming took 3 bases from V and 4 from J; bases not matched to a gene: 17. CDR1 is LGHDT, CDR2 YNNKEL, per germline (reference sequence). The CDR3 contains 20 residues.

Remarks on this clonotype: The junction shows a germline mismatch at one end, possibly a read error. The V and J genes are TRBV29-1 and TRBJ2-7; TRBD2 agrees at 8 bases. CDR1 SQVTM and CDR2 ANQGSEA come from the germline V gene. The CDR3 is 12 residues long. CDR3: CSVTSGNYEQHF. The CDR3 DNA is TGCAGCGTTACTAGCGGAAACTACGAGCAGCACTTC.

The chain has TRBV4-3 and TRBJ2-7, with 10 bases aligning to TRBD2. V trimming: 0 bases; J trimming: 6 bases; junction bases outside the gene matches: 5. The CDR3 is 15 residues long. Per the germline V gene, CDR1 is LGHNA and CDR2 is YSLEER. CDR3 region: CASSQEAGGPGEQYF. The CDR3 nucleotides read TGCGCCAGCAGCCAAGAAGCGGGAGGGCCGGGCGAGCAGTACTTC.

Only a few counts were recorded for this clonotype. The V call is TRBV10-3, the J call TRBJ2-5; D is uncertain. The CDR3 runs to 13 residues. Trimming removed 8 bases from V and 3 bases from J, with 13 bases in between. From germline, CDR1 is ENHRY and CDR2 SYGVKD. The CDR3 DNA sequence: TGTGCCATCGGGCATTTAGAAAAAGAGACCCAGTACTTC. This sequence encodes CAIGHLEKETQYF.

This clonotype was counted at least ten times. The chain combines TRBV11-2 with TRBJ1-1, with unresolved D. V lost 5 bases, J lost 0 bases, and 7 bases lay in between. The CDR3 length is 13 residues. Germline V gives CDR1 SGHAT, CDR2 FQNNGV. The CDR3 region has the DNA TGTGCCAGCAGCGCCAGGATGAACACTGAAGCTTTCTTT. Translating gives CASSARMNTEAFF.

The chain joins TRBV6-1 to TRBJ1-5, with D perhaps TRBD1 (5 bases). Trimming pared 4 bases from V and 11 bases from J, leaving 12 bases between. This CDR3 has 12 residues. In germline, CDR1 is MNHNS, CDR2 SASEGT. The CDR3, as DNA: TGTGCCAGCAGTGGTGGCCCCAGGGCCCAGCATTTT. It encodes CASSGGPRAQHF.

This clonotype was seen at least ten times. J is TRBJ2-3 and V is TRBV6-1; 8 nucleotides align to TRBD1. From germline, CDR1 is MNHNS and CDR2 SASEGT. This CDR3 is 15 amino acids long. V was pared by 6 bases and J by 1 base, with 6 bases of the junction left unmatched. The CDR3 region is CASRRQGSGTDTQYF. The CDR3 DNA is TGTGCCAGCAGGCGACAGGGGTCAGGCACAGATACGCAGTATTTT.

This clonotype has more than one count but fewer than ten. V is TRBV19 and J is TRBJ2-7; the D gene could be TRBD1 or TRBD2 (5 bases each). Germline lookup yields CDR1 LNHDA and CDR2 SQIVND (reference sequence). V was trimmed by 7 bases and J by 5 bases, leaving 9 bases between them. The CDR3 totals 11 residues. The CDR3 protein is CASKVGDEQYF. The CDR3 coding sequence is TGTGCCAGTAAGGTGGGGGACGAGCAGTACTTC. Filled out from reference TRBV19 and TRBJ2-7, the complete variable domain reads DGGITQSPKYLFRKEGQNVTLSCEQNLNHDAMYWYRQDPGQGLRLIYYSQIVNDFQKGDIAEGYSVSREKKESFPLTVTSAQKNPTAFYLCASKVGDEQYFGPGTRLTVT.

Ten or more counts support this clonotype. The genes are TRBV30 and TRBJ2-1, with 7 bases matching TRBD2. The CDR3 covers 15 residues. J gave up 2 bases and V 4 bases, and 8 bases lay outside the gene matches. Germline-derived CDR1 and CDR2 are GTSNPN and SVGIG (reference sequence). DNA for the CDR3: TGTGCCTGGACCTACAGTGCGGGAGCCTACAATGAGCAGTTCTTC. This sequence encodes CAWTYSAGAYNEQFF.

This clonotype occurred many times. J is TRBJ2-1 and V is TRBV6-2 or TRBV6-3; 9 positions agree with TRBD2. The CDR3 loop spans 20 amino acids. J lost 6 bases, V lost 1 base, and 19 bases had no gene match. Per germline, CDR1 MNHEY and CDR2 SVGEGT. DNA of the CDR3: TGTGCCAGCAGTTACTTACCCGGGACTAGCCCTACCAGGGCGGCCAATGAGCAGTTCTTC. Translated: CASSYLPGTSPTRAANEQFF.

This chain links TRBV27 with TRBJ2-3; D perhaps matches TRBD2 (5 bases). Germline lookup yields CDR1 MNHEY and CDR2 SMNVEV (reference sequence). The V end was cut by 6 bases, the J end by 4 bases, with 20 bases between. The CDR3 consists of 16 residues. The CDR3 DNA reads as TGTGCCAGCAGCCACGAGGGCCCCCGAGCCGCAGATACGCAGTATTTT. It translates to CASSHEGPRAADTQYF.

This clonotype was detected only a few times. One junction end disagrees with the germline gene, perhaps due to a read error. The rearrangement uses TRBV7-9 and TRBJ2-7; 8 nucleotides agree with TRBD1. Germline V CDR1 and CDR2: SEHNR, FQNEAQ (reference sequence). This CDR3 is 16 amino acids long. The CDR3 DNA reads TGCGCCAGCAGCCAAGCCGCCGGACAGGGCTTCTACGAGCAGTACTTC. Translated, it gives CASSQAAGQGFYEQYF.

This clonotype was detected many times. The genes are TRBV7-2 and TRBJ2-3, with D unclear. The CDR3 consists of 14 residues. Trimming took 1 base from V and 0 from J, leaving 5 bases between them. Germline V gives CDR1 SGHTA, CDR2 FQGNSA. CDR3 sequence reads: CASSLGLSTDTQYF. CDR3 nucleotide sequence: TGTGCCAGCAGCTTAGGCCTGAGCACAGATACGCAGTATTTT.